There are many counts of the clone carrying this T cell receptor (beta chain). This specimen comes from a study of identical twins. Addition of a universal primer site occurred through template switching, and cDNA carried unique molecular identifiers. TCRdb redid the calling of the 5' RACE reads with MiXCR, one entry per CDR3 protein. Of roughly 630,000 distinct CDR3 sequences in the sample, roughly 7.1% are singletons; the top ten hold 1.5% to 2%. Losses at the gene ends were 6 bases for V and 7 bases for J; bases not matched to a gene: 11. Germline lookup yields CDR1 SGHRS and CDR2 YFSETQ. CDR3 size: 15 residues. The same data also contributed to another study, on yellow fever vaccine responses in identical twins.

Sequenced: PBMCs. The sequence came from a woman between 18 and 29 years old in good health. This chain links TRBV5-1 with TRBJ2-1, with 9 bases aligning to TRBD2. For the CDR3, the DNA is TGCGCCAGCAATGGTGCGGGGGGGCTGTTGAATGAGCAGTTCTTC. It encodes CASNGAGGLLNEQFF.